Following are 15 T cell receptor beta chains from one sample sequenced in a study of shared clonotypes between healthy human individuals. Method: immunoSEQ multiplex PCR; TCRdb's copy keeps in-frame clones and lacks some. The table has more than 2 million clones, 90% to 97% seen once. Sequencing was done on a sample of naive CD4+ T cells sorted from blood. The subset here: CD45RA+ positively selected. These TCRs come from a man between 18 and 35 years old in good health.

The rearrangement links TRBV25-1 to TRBJ1-4; 10 bases agree with TRBD1. V lost 8 bases to trimming and J lost 6 bases; unmatched junction nucleotides: 6. Germline V CDR1 and CDR2: MGHDK, SYGVNS. The CDR3 contains 14 residues. The CDR3 sequence: CASRQGASHEKLFF. The DNA of the CDR3 is TGTGCCAGCCGACAGGGGGCCTCTCATGAAAAACTGTTTTTT.

The gene calls are TRBV11-2 and TRBJ2-7, with a weak D call TRBD1 (6 bases). CDR3 length: 15 residues. Trimming shortened V by 1 base and J by 3 bases, and 13 bases separated the two germline ends. Per germline, CDR1 SGHAT and CDR2 FQNNGV. CDR3 DNA sequence: TGTGCCAGCAGCTTAGGAATTGGACAGTTCTACGAGCAGTACTTC. As protein: CASSLGIGQFYEQYF.

The genes are TRBV10-1 and TRBJ1-4; D is undetermined. Per germline, CDR1 WNHNN and CDR2 SYGVQD (reference sequence). V was pared by 3 bases and J by 8 bases, with 10 bases between. The CDR3 is 13 amino acids. The CDR3 DNA sequence: TGCGCCAGCAGTGAATCCTGGGGAGAAAAACTGTTTTTT. It encodes CASSESWGEKLFF.

This chain links TRBV30 with TRBJ2-4; the D gene is possibly TRBD2 (6 bases). The ends were cut back, 5 bases at V and 1 base at J, with 6 bases in the middle. This CDR3 region has 12 residues. CDR1 is GTSNPN, CDR2 SVGIG, per germline (reference sequence). The CDR3 region is CAWGTAKNIQYF. The CDR3 bases are TGTGCCTGGGGGACTGCCAAAAACATTCAGTACTTC.

The chain recombines TRBV4-1 with TRBJ1-1; no definite D call. The CDR3 is 15 amino acids. The germline V gene encodes CDR1 MGHRA and CDR2 YSYEKL. Trimming took off 4 bases at V and 5 bases at J, with 17 bases between the two ends. DNA for the CDR3: TGCGCCAGCAGCCCGAGGGTAGAGATGAGGACTGAAGCTTTCTTT. Its translation: CASSPRVEMRTEAFF.

The CDR3 DNA is TGCACCAGCAGCTACAGTTATCTAGGCCCCAGACAAGAGACCCAGTACTTC. Encoded protein: CTSSYSYLGPRQETQYF. This chain connects TRBV1 to TRBJ2-5. TRBV1 is classified as a pseudogene. The CDR3 sequence is 17 residues long.

This chain uses TRBV28 with TRBJ2-1, with D perhaps TRBD1 or TRBD2 (6 bases each). Deletions cut 6 bases from V and 7 bases from J, with 19 bases between. The CDR3 is made up of 15 amino acids. Germline assignment: CDR1 MDHEN and CDR2 SYDVKM. CDR3: CASRGAAQGGNEQFF. CDR3 in DNA: TGTGCCAGCAGAGGGGCGGCGCAAGGGGGGAATGAGCAGTTCTTC.

The rearrangement uses TRBV2 and TRBJ2-7; possible D gene TRBD1, 6 bases. CDR3 length: 14 residues. The V and J ends lost 4 bases and 6 bases respectively, with 16 bases between them. From germline, CDR1 is SNHLY and CDR2 FYNNEI. CDR3 loop: CASSVVQGAGEQYF. DNA for the CDR3: TGTGCCAGCAGTGTTGTACAGGGAGCTGGCGAGCAGTACTTC.

The chain employs TRBV6-5 and TRBJ1-1; TRBD1 matches at 9 bases. The CDR3 is 15 amino acids. The germline V gene has CDR1 MNHEY and CDR2 SVGAGI. V lost 5 bases to trimming and J lost 1 base; unmatched junction nucleotides: 5. The CDR3 protein is CASSPGTGRNTEAFF. The DNA for the CDR3 is TGTGCCAGCAGTCCCGGGACAGGGAGGAACACTGAAGCTTTCTTT.

V is TRBV5-4 and J is TRBJ1-6; D ambiguous. Looked up from germline, CDR1 is SGHNT and CDR2 is YYREEE (reference sequence). V lost 2 bases, J lost 0 bases, and 12 bases lay in between. CDR3 length: 17 residues. DNA for the CDR3: TGTGCCAGCAGCTTTACAGCGGCCAGCTCCTATAATTCACCCCTCCACTTT. It is translated as CASSFTAASSYNSPLHF.

The chain has TRBV19 and TRBJ2-2; TRBD1 agrees at 8 bases. The CDR3 length is 14 residues. With V trimmed by 3 bases and J by 3 bases, 0 bases remained unmatched. The V gene's germline CDR1 is LNHDA and CDR2 SQIVND (reference sequence). The CDR3 DNA is TGTGCCAGTAGTATGACAGGGGACACCGGGGAGCTGTTTTTT. Translated, it gives CASSMTGDTGELFF.

In the case of this clone: The sample carries other DNA sequences with the same CDR3. V and J are TRBV2 and TRBJ2-5; 8 bases agree with TRBD1. The CDR3 consists of 13 residues. J was trimmed by 1 base and V by 6 bases; bases with no gene match: 1. Germline V gene sequence: CDR1 SNHLY, CDR2 FYNNEI. The CDR3 coding sequence is TGTGCCAGCAGCGGACAGGGCCAAGAGACCCAGTACTTC. Translation: CASSGQGQETQYF.

The rearrangement links TRBV6-5 to TRBJ2-7, with 9 bases lining up with TRBD1. CDR1 MNHEY and CDR2 SVGAGI come from the germline V gene. The CDR3 is made up of 15 amino acids. V dropped 4 bases and J dropped 6; count of bases not matched to a gene: 10. CDR3 nucleotide sequence: TGTGCCAGCAGTTCCGGGACAGGGTTCGGGAGCGAGCAGTACTTC. It encodes CASSSGTGFGSEQYF.

The rearrangement uses TRBV4-1 and TRBJ2-7; 8 nucleotides align to TRBD2. This CDR3 spans 15 amino acids. From germline, CDR1 is MGHRA and CDR2 YSYEKL. Trimming removed 4 bases from V and 2 bases from J; junction bases left unmatched: 7. CDR3: CASSRGGLVPYEQYF. The CDR3 region has the DNA TGCGCCAGCAGCCGCGGGGGACTAGTCCCCTACGAGCAGTACTTC.

The CDR3 loop is CASSSVTDTQYF. For the CDR3, the DNA is TGTGCCAGCAGCTCAGTGACAGATACGCAGTATTTT. The chain joins TRBV5-4 to TRBJ2-3; D is unclear. In germline, CDR1 is SGHNT, CDR2 YYREEE (reference sequence). This CDR3 contains 12 residues. The V gene lost 3 bases and the J gene lost 3 bases, with 5 bases spanning the gap.